A selection of T cell receptor beta chains follows, all from one sample in a study of shared clonotypes between healthy human individuals. Sequenced by immunoSEQ multiplex PCR; TCRdb stores in-frame clones only, minus some. The sample includes roughly 2.4 million clones, 90% to 97% seen only once; the top ten take roughly 0.13%. The source material was naive CD4+ T cells sorted from blood. The receptors were gathered from a man aged 18 to 29 in good health. CDR3s include the opening cysteine and the closing phenylalanine or tryptophan. A D gene is named only where the DNA matches it firmly. Expanded clones are given a class, and other clones once, few, many or no size at all.

TRBJ2-5	-	13	-	TRBV6-5	CASRFGREETQYF	TGTGCCAGCAGGTTTGGGCGGGAAGAGACCCAGTACTTC
TRBJ2-5	TRBD1	15	-	TRBV5-5	CASSLEGTGQETQYF	TGTGCCAGCAGCTTGGAAGGGACAGGACAAGAGACCCAGTACTTC
TRBJ2-5	TRBD1	13	-	TRBV19	CASTGTAQETQYF	TGTGCCAGTACGGGGACAGCCCAAGAGACCCAGTACTTC
TRBJ2-7	TRBD1	15	-	TRBV6-1	CASSPWGTGTYEQYF	TGTGCCAGCAGTCCCTGGGGGACAGGGACCTACGAGCAGTACTTC
TRBJ1-1	-	15	-	TRBV30	CAWSVGVGRGTEAFF	TGTGCCTGGAGTGTAGGGGTGGGGCGCGGGACTGAAGCTTTCTTT
TRBJ1-5	-	12	-	TRBV6-1	CASSDPNQPQHF	TGTGCCAGCAGTGATCCTAATCAGCCCCAGCATTTT
TRBJ1-1	TRBD1	16	once	TRBV5-4	CASRGPGTGVNTEAFF	TGTGCCAGCAGAGGGCCCGGGACAGGGGTGAACACTGAAGCTTTCTTT
TRBJ2-1	-	17	-	TRBV4-1	CASSQLRTRSSYNEQFF	TGCGCCAGCAGCCAACTCCGAACCAGAAGCTCCTACAATGAGCAGTTCTTC
TRBJ2-5	-	15	-	TRBV5-6	CASSGWARNQETQYF	TGTGCCAGCAGCGGGTGGGCCAGGAACCAAGAGACCCAGTACTTC
TRBJ1-4	-	16	-	TRBV27	CASSLSVGGANEKLFF	TGTGCCAGCAGTTTAAGTGTAGGTGGGGCTAATGAAAAACTGTTTTTT